This TCR beta chain was identified during a study of patients and donors after allogeneic stem cell transplantation. Germline loops: CDR1 SGHRS, CDR2 YFSETQ. The CDR3 length is 15 residues. V was clipped by 3 bases and J by 1 base; unmatched bases: 4. This clonotype was counted many times. Via MiXCR, TCRdb re-called the RT-PCR reads, giving one row per CDR3 protein. The profile shows approximately 170,000 distinct CDR3 sequences, about 24% of them singletons. The source material was blood, either unsorted or a sorted T cell fraction (not recorded which). The receptor was derived from a human donor who was either an allogeneic HSCT recipient or a stem cell or donor lymphocyte infusion donor (not recorded which). It is not recorded whose cells these are; they may come from a transplant donor. The chain links TRBV5-1 to TRBJ1-1, with 9 bases aligning to TRBD1. The CDR3 DNA reads TGCGCCAGCAGCTCGTTGGGACAGGGGAACACTGAAGCTTTCTTT. Protein product: CASSSLGQGNTEAFF.